This T cell receptor (beta chain) was captured by sequencing in a study of blood T cell repertoires in COVID-19. Turning to the study itself: Collection of acute and convalescent COVID-19 samples took place in the United States, Italy and Spain. Sources were T cells, B-cell-depleted T cells, or PBMCs; the material itself was cDNA or gDNA.

The germline gives CDR1 GTSNPN, CDR2 SVGIG (reference sequence). The CDR3 contains 16 residues. Trimming shortened V by 8 bases and J by 0 bases, and 17 bases separated the two germline ends. In the original workflow: It was from reference gene primer amplification that nucleated cell counts were estimated. Data came from immunoSEQ multiplex PCR; TCRdb stores just in-frame clones and leaves some out. V, J and clone size are those of that table, while D and trimming were read from the DNA. The sample holds about 210,000 clones; 92% are singletons and the top ten take around 1.2%. The sequenced sample consisted of peripheral blood. This clonotype was sampled from a man under 40 with acute or convalescent COVID-19. The J gene is TRBJ2-6, the V gene TRBV30, with D maybe TRBD1 (6 bases). CDR3 sequence (DNA): TGTGCCCACTCTCGGGACACCTACTCTGGGGCCAACGTCCTGACTTTC. Its translation is CAHSRDTYSGANVLTF.